The rows below give T cell receptor beta chains drawn from one sample of a study of shared clonotypes between healthy human individuals. Produced via immunoSEQ multiplex PCR; TCRdb's table is partial and in-frame only. The repertoire holds some 2,000,000 clones, with approximately 94% as singletons. The material sequenced was naive CD8+ T cells sorted from blood. The receptors originated from a man aged 18 to 29 in good health. Each CDR3 is given with its conserved first and last residue. The D gene is left open where the match is weak. A clone size is listed for some rows: how often the clone was seen (once, few, many), or a class if it is expanded.

clone size	V gene	J gene	D gene	CDR3 DNA	CDR3 protein
once	TRBV6-5	TRBJ2-7	NA	TGTGCCAGCAGTATCTCCCCGGTAAGCTCCTACGAGCAGTACTTC	CASSISPVSSYEQYF
NA	TRBV13	TRBJ2-1	NA	TGTGCCAGCAGCGTAGGACAGCTTAGGTATGAGCAGTTCTTC	CASSVGQLRYEQFF
NA	TRBV28	TRBJ1-3	NA	TGTGCCAGCAGTCCCGGGGGAGGTCCCTCTGGAAACACCATATATTTT	CASSPGGGPSGNTIYF
NA	TRBV6-1	TRBJ2-7	TRBD2	TGTGCCAGCAGTGACGGGACTAGCGGGGTCTCCTACGAGCAGTACTTC	CASSDGTSGVSYEQYF
NA	TRBV2	TRBJ1-2	TRBD1	TGTGCCAGCATGGGGACAGGGGACTATGGCTACACCTTC	CASMGTGDYGYTF
NA	TRBV27	TRBJ1-2	NA	TGTGCCAGCACTTTACCCGCGGACCGGTTAGAGGGACATCGATCTGTAGGCTACACCTTC	CASTLPADRLEGHRSVGYTF
NA	TRBV28	TRBJ2-3	NA	TGTGCCAGCAGTTTCTTGGAGGACATCACAGATACGCAGTATTTT	CASSFLEDITDTQYF
NA	TRBV7-9	TRBJ1-4	TRBD1	TGTGCCAGCAGTCCTACGAGGGGGCATGCTAATGAAAAACTGTTTTTT	CASSPTRGHANEKLFF
once	TRBV6-1	TRBJ2-7	TRBD1	TGTGCCAGCAGTGATTGGACAGGGGATCCCTACGAGCAGTACTTC	CASSDWTGDPYEQYF
NA	TRBV6-6	TRBJ2-7	NA	TGTGCCAGCAGTTACTCGGTAACGGGGACCTACGAGCAGTACTTC	CASSYSVTGTYEQYF
NA	TRBV29-1	TRBJ2-5	NA	TGCAGCGTTGAGGACCCGTTTTCTGGACAAAAAGAGACCCAGTACTTC	CSVEDPFSGQKETQYF
NA	TRBV13	TRBJ2-2	NA	TGTGCCAGCAGCTTAGGGGGGAATGCCGGGGAGCTGTTTTTT	CASSLGGNAGELFF
NA	TRBV2	TRBJ2-3	TRBD2	TGTGCCAGCAGGGGGACTAGCCCGGCAGATACGCAGTATTTT	CASRGTSPADTQYF
NA	TRBV7-6	TRBJ2-7	TRBD2	TGTGCCAGCAGCCCGGGACTACTTTACGAGCAGTACTTC	CASSPGLLYEQYF
NA	TRBV7-9	TRBJ2-7	NA	TGTGCCAGCAGCTTAGATGGACACCAATCCTACGAGCAGTACTTC	CASSLDGHQSYEQYF